This T cell receptor (beta chain) is from a study of identical twins. TCRdb recomputed calls from the 5' RACE reads with MiXCR, one row per CDR3 protein. The data hold around 1.7 million distinct CDR3 sequences, with under 35% observed a single time. Details on this clonotype: Its cognate antigen is unknown.

V was shortened by 2 bases and J by 4 bases, with 11 bases between the two germline ends. The CDR3 covers 14 residues. Germline loops: CDR1 MNHEY, CDR2 SMNVEV (reference sequence). Whole-study findings and limits: Beta out-of-frame sequences showed weaker excess twin sharing.

Sequencing was performed on cord blood. This rearrangement joins TRBV27 to TRBJ1-1; D is possibly TRBD1 (5 bases). The origin of this receptor is a newborn girl in good health. The CDR3 DNA reads as TGTGCCAGCAGTTTAGTGGTAGGGGTCACTGAAGCTTTCTTT. It codes for CASSLVVGVTEAFF.